These 10 T cell receptor beta chains were all obtained from the same sample, sequenced in a study of shared clonotypes between healthy human individuals. Produced via immunoSEQ multiplex PCR; TCRdb's table is partial and in-frame only. The table has over a million clones, roughly 74% seen once. Sequencing was done on a sample of memory CD4+ T cells from PBMCs. As for subset: CD45RA-negative fraction. The receptors were sampled from a man younger than 35 in good health. Some clones in this sample may be carry-over from other donors' samples.

V usage is TRBV7-6 and J usage is TRBJ2-7, with TRBD2 identical over 8 bases. Per the germline V gene, CDR1 is SGHVS and CDR2 is FNYEAQ. The V and J ends lost 5 bases and 3 bases, in that order; junction bases with no gene match: 15. The CDR3 covers 17 residues. The CDR3 region has the DNA TGTGCCAGCAGCCCGATCGGGGGGGGGCAGGACCTCTACGAGCAGTACTTC. Translation gives CASSPIGGGQDLYEQYF.

The V call is TRBV5-1, the J call TRBJ2-7; tentative D call: TRBD1 (6 bases). V lost 6 bases to trimming and J lost 0 bases, with 10 bases between them. Germline V gene sequence: CDR1 SGHRS, CDR2 YFSETQ. This CDR3 has 13 residues. The CDR3 DNA reads as TGCGCCAGCAAGGAAGGGGGCTCCTACGAGCAGTACTTC. It codes for CASKEGGSYEQYF.

This clone was found many times. The chain carries TRBV11-2 and TRBJ1-3, with no clear D. This CDR3 has 15 residues. Germline CDR1 reads SGHAT; CDR2 reads FQNNGV. The V end was cut by 0 bases, the J end by 1 base, with 7 bases between. This chain's CDR3 is CASSLDPGSGNTIYF. CDR3 coding DNA: TGTGCCAGCAGCTTAGATCCTGGATCTGGAAACACCATATATTTT. The whole variable domain, remainder taken from reference TRBV11-2 and TRBJ1-3, is EAGVAQSPRYKIIEKRQSVAFWCNPISGHATLYWYQQILGQGPKLLIQFQNNGVVDDSQLPKDRFSAERLKGVDSTLKIQPAKLEDSAVYLCASSLDPGSGNTIYFGEGSWLTVV.

At least ten counts were recorded for this clone. The rearrangement links TRBV6-5 to TRBJ2-5, with D maybe TRBD1 (6 bases). Between the trimmed V and J ends, which lost 2 bases and 4 bases, there was a span of 11 bases. Germline assignment: CDR1 MNHEY and CDR2 SVGAGI. This CDR3 is built from 14 residues. In DNA form, the CDR3 reads TGTGCCAGCAGTTACCAGGGGCAAAGAGAGACCCAGTACTTC. It encodes CASSYQGQRETQYF.

This clone was found a few times. V usage is TRBV28 and J usage is TRBJ2-5; 10 bases match TRBD2. CDR3 size: 16 residues. The trim removed 5 bases at V and 4 bases at J, leaving 10 bases unmatched. Germline V lookup: CDR1 MDHEN, CDR2 SYDVKM. The CDR3 DNA is TGTGCCAGCAGTCCAAGCCTAGCGGGAGCGCGAGAGACCCAGTACTTC. It translates to CASSPSLAGARETQYF.

A note on this clone: This specimen includes other DNA sequences encoding the same CDR3. The chain is built from TRBV19 and TRBJ1-5; no clear D gene. Trimming pared 3 bases from V and 6 bases from J, leaving 6 bases between. CDR1 is LNHDA and CDR2 is SQIVND in the germline V gene (reference sequence). The CDR3 is 12 amino acids. CDR3 bases: TGTGCCAGTAGTATCCTGGGTCAGCCCCAGCATTTT. This translates into CASSILGQPQHF.

The V call is TRBV28, the J call TRBJ2-7; 10 nucleotides agree with TRBD1. Germline V CDR1 and CDR2: MDHEN, SYDVKM. The V segment lost 6 bases and the J segment 1 base; nucleotides outside the gene matches: 3. The CDR3 covers 14 residues. CDR3 sequence: CASRRGQGSYEQYF. As DNA, the CDR3 is TGTGCCAGCAGGCGGGGACAGGGGTCCTACGAGCAGTACTTC. Using reference TRBV28 and TRBJ2-7 for the parts outside the CDR3, the full variable domain is DVKVTQSSRYLVKRTGEKVFLECVQDMDHENMFWYRQDPGLGLRLIYFSYDVKMKEKGDIPEGYSVSREKKERFSLILESASTNQTSMYLCASRRGQGSYEQYFGPGTRLTVT.

This chain uses TRBV5-1 with TRBJ2-2; the D gene could be TRBD1 or TRBD2 (6 bases each). From germline, CDR1 is SGHRS and CDR2 YFSETQ. Trimming left V 0 bases short and J 4 bases short, with 13 bases between. The CDR3 totals 16 residues. The CDR3 reads CASSLVGGAGTGELFF. DNA of the CDR3: TGCGCCAGCAGCTTGGTGGGGGGCGCCGGCACCGGGGAGCTGTTTTTT.

The rearrangement joins TRBV28 to TRBJ2-3; 12 bases fit TRBD2. Trimming took 7 bases from V and 3 from J; bases not matched to a gene: 8. The CDR3 sequence is 16 residues long. The germline CDR1 and CDR2 sequences are MDHEN and SYDVKM. The CDR3 reads CASIIRGTSGTDTQYF. In DNA form, the CDR3 reads TGTGCCAGCATAATCCGAGGGACTAGCGGGACAGATACGCAGTATTTT.

This clone appeared a few times. The V call is TRBV19, the J call TRBJ2-1; tentative D call: TRBD2 (5 bases). The CDR3 contains 14 residues. V lost 9 bases and J lost 5, with 17 bases in between. Germline V gene data show CDR1 as LNHDA and CDR2 as SQIVND (reference sequence). CDR3 residues: CARRVRRLNNEQFF. For the CDR3, the DNA is TGTGCCAGGAGGGTGCGCCGACTTAACAATGAGCAGTTCTTC.